The following is a T cell receptor beta chain sequence with its context. It has no known antigen specificity. Base qualities are missing; no much larger clone stands one base away. These data come from a study of prognosis after radiotherapy for stage I lung cancer (dated by TCRdb to about 2021). Describing the broader study: Between early 2018 and January 2019, 15 to 20 patients with stage I NSCLC were enrolled in Nanjing, China. Image-guided IMRT or VMAT was used to deliver SBRT in 3 to 5 fractions at a biologically effective dose of at least 100 Gy. All patients were considered medically inoperable, owing to comorbidities in approximately 12 and refusal of surgery in about seven. For each of the approximately 20 patients, one blood sample was taken before SBRT and one after, so the study sequenced about 38 samples in total. The study profiled peripheral blood TCR beta repertoires from stage I NSCLC patients before and after stereotactic body radiotherapy and related them to distant failure. The cohort included approximately 13 men and about six women, with a median age of around 70 years and a range of about 53 to 95 years. Concurrent therapy was not administered to any patient alongside SBRT. Roughly 5 patients had oligometastatic NSCLC after surgical resection of the primary tumor, and 13 to 15 had newly diagnosed primary stage I lung tumors. After SBRT, distant metastases developed in about 20% of the 19 patients at a median of 7 months, while the remaining 15 patients had no significant progression. Roughly eleven patients had adenocarcinoma and about seven had squamous cell carcinoma as the tumor histology.

A history of other malignancies or of prior chemotherapy or radiotherapy was absent in all patients, and node-negative disease was shown on CT and PET/CT in all patients. At each of two time points, around 6 milliliters of peripheral venous blood were collected into EDTA tubes. PBMCs were isolated by Ficoll-Paque Plus density-gradient centrifugation. Right after collection, samples were kept at -80 degrees C until analysis. What the research found in general, with its limitations: Differences by metastasis status were reportedly seen in TRBV and TRBJ usage frequencies, involving two V genes at baseline and, after SBRT, several V genes and two J genes. Post-SBRT Shannon entropy and its change from baseline were lower in patients who developed distant metastases; baseline Shannon entropy was not associated with metastases. The small cohort and short follow-up limited the study, so independent validation of the findings is needed. None of the reported P values were adjusted for multiple comparisons. Tumor specificity of expanded TCR clones was not determined. Unique TCR clone counts fell after SBRT (median about 9,300 before versus several thousand after; Wilcoxon paired P=0.011).

Two rounds of multiplex PCR were used to amplify the TCR beta CDR3 region from genomic DNA. The first PCR round used primers specific to each TRBV and TRBJ gene, with sequences filed in Chinese patent CN105087789A. Universal primers were used in the second PCR round. The Roche High Pure PCR Template Preparation Kit was used to extract genomic DNA from the frozen PBMCs. An Illumina HiSeq 3000 was used to sequence the libraries paired-end with 151 bp reads. In the paper's pipeline: CutAdapt was used to remove raw reads lacking the multiplex PCR primer sequences. PEAR was used to merge high-quality paired reads into contigs. MiXCR assigned TRB V, D and J gene segments to each contig by aligning to reference sequences. To remove sequencing errors, CDR3 sequences were clustered according to base quality and sequence similarity. Diversity was measured as Shannon entropy normalized by the natural log of productive TCR sequence number. One minus Shannon entropy divided by the natural log of the number of unique clonotypes was used as the definition of clonality. Progression-free survival cut-offs for repertoire metrics were chosen using the Youden index of ROC curves, with analyses run in R 3.5.3. TCRdb reworked the public reads: Q25 trimming with fastp, MiXCR clone assembly, productive beta chains retained. CDR3 protein duplicates are merged, each entry listing the most common genes and DNA. The V and J calls and clone size come from TCRdb's table, not from the authors' own analysis. This sample gives 31,000 or so distinct CDR3 sequences in total; 40% to 50% of them show up just once. The ten biggest clones cover approximately 15% of the sample.

The sample in question was PBMCs, obtained before or after stereotactic body radiation therapy (not recorded which). The sequence derives from a donor older than 45 with non-small cell lung cancer.

CDR3 sequence: CASSLGALARYRGTSYNEQFF. The nucleotide sequence reads as follows: TGTGCCAGCAGCTTAGGGGCCCTAGCGCGATACCGAGGCACCTCCTACAATGAGCAGTTCTTC. Recombination joined TRBV7-2 with TRBJ2-1; TRBD2 might be the D gene, on 6 matching bases. As encoded in the germline V gene, CDR1 is SGHTA while CDR2 is FQGNSA. A distance of 25 bases separates the germline ends of V and J, which lose 1 base and 0 bases respectively. The CDR3 numbers 21 residues from cysteine through phenylalanine. Only the CDR3 portion is preserved as DNA: 63 bases, with reading frame beginning at the first base.